This entry lists 24 T cell receptor beta chains sequenced from one sample in a study of monozygotic twins with cystic fibrosis. Sequenced by immunoSEQ multiplex PCR; TCRdb stores in-frame clones only, minus some. Of 8,000 to 10,000 clones in the sample, around 90% were seen once. What was sequenced was blood. Receptors were obtained from a boy between 2 and 15 years old with cystic fibrosis.

This clone was counted between two and nine times. This chain joins TRBV4-3 and TRBJ1-3; a weak D match, TRBD1 (5 bases). V was trimmed by 0 bases and J by 10 bases, leaving 16 bases between them. The CDR3 covers 15 residues. Germline CDR1 LGHNA, CDR2 YSLEER. The DNA of the CDR3 is TGCGCCAGCAGCCAAGATCGGGACGGTAGGACAACCATATATTTT. As protein: CASSQDRDGRTTIYF.

This chain uses TRBV19 with TRBJ2-3; D unresolved. In germline, CDR1 is LNHDA, CDR2 SQIVND (reference sequence). V lost 6 bases, J lost 0 bases, and 13 bases lay in between. This CDR3 is 15 amino acids long. The DNA of the CDR3 is TGTGCCAGTAGCGCGACTGCCACAAGCACAGATACGCAGTATTTT. It translates to CASSATATSTDTQYF.

This chain connects TRBV4-1 to TRBJ2-7, with TRBD1 matching over 7 bases. The junction had 15 bases not matched to a gene; V was cut back by 4 bases and J by 6 bases. There are 16 residues in the CDR3. The germline gives CDR1 MGHRA, CDR2 YSYEKL. As DNA, the CDR3 is TGCGCCAGCAGCCGACATGTAGGGACAGTAGCCCGCGAGCAGTACTTC. As protein: CASSRHVGTVAREQYF.

The chain carries TRBV11-2 and TRBJ2-2; unclear D gene. Germline lookup yields CDR1 SGHAT and CDR2 FQNNGV. The CDR3 covers 15 residues. The V and J ends lost 10 bases and 3 bases respectively, with 18 bases between them. The chain's CDR3 is CATTSGRVDTGELFF. CDR3 DNA sequence: TGTGCCACAACGAGTGGTAGGGTTGACACCGGGGAGCTGTTTTTT.

This sequence joins TRBV19 and TRBJ1-4; no clear D gene. Germline loops: CDR1 LNHDA, CDR2 SQIVND (reference sequence). Trimming stripped 3 bases from V and 8 bases from J, with 7 bases between. The CDR3 consists of 12 residues. The CDR3 here is CASSMYGEKLFF. The CDR3 region has the DNA TGTGCCAGTAGTATGTACGGGGAAAAACTGTTTTTT.

The V call is TRBV7-2, the J call TRBJ2-1; the D gene is possibly TRBD1 (5 bases). Germline V CDR1 and CDR2: SGHTA, FQGNSA. V shed 2 bases and J shed 0 bases, with 14 bases lying between them. The CDR3 contains 17 residues. CDR3 loop: CASSLLGRTSSYNEQFF. CDR3 coding DNA: TGTGCCAGCAGCTTATTGGGGCGGACAAGCTCCTACAATGAGCAGTTCTTC.

The V call is TRBV7-2, the J call TRBJ1-5; the D gene is possibly TRBD1 (6 bases). The ends were cut back, 5 bases at V and 8 bases at J, with 19 bases in the middle. The CDR3 has 15 residues. CDR1 SGHTA and CDR2 FQGNSA come from the germline V gene. The CDR3 is CASSRMDSLVEPQHF. The CDR3 DNA is TGTGCCAGCAGCCGTATGGACAGTTTAGTGGAGCCCCAGCATTTT.

The chain is built from TRBV2 and TRBJ2-7; 7 bases agree with TRBD1. V shed 2 bases and J 4 bases; nucleotides not matched to a gene: 11. The CDR3 extends over 16 amino acids. Germline CDR1 is SNHLY and CDR2 is FYNNEI. The CDR3 protein is CASSEPQDRLLYEQYV. CDR3 nucleotide sequence: TGTGCCAGCAGTGAACCCCAGGACAGGCTGTTGTACGAGCAGTACGTC.

The chain is built from TRBV5-6 and TRBJ1-2; D is ambiguous. Germline values: CDR1 SGHDT, CDR2 YYEEEE. V was trimmed by 2 bases and J by 4 bases, leaving 12 bases between them. The CDR3 is made up of 14 amino acids. CDR3 sequence (DNA): TGTGCCAGCAGCTTCGACCGAACCTCCTATGGCTACACCTTC. This gives the protein CASSFDRTSYGYTF.

This CDR3 reads CASSHMHGEPQHF. The DNA of the CDR3 is TGTGCCAGCAGCCACATGCACGGGGAACCCCAGCATTTT. V gene TRBV16 combines with J gene TRBJ1-5; D is unresolved. The V end lost 3 bases, the J end lost 10 bases, and 13 bases lay between the germline ends. The CDR3 length is 13 residues. Germline assignment: CDR1 KGHSY and CDR2 FQNENV. Together with reference TRBV16 and TRBJ1-5, the CDR3 gives the full variable domain: GEEVAQTPKHLVRGEGQKAKLYCAPIKGHSYVFWYQQVLKNEFKFLISFQNENVFDETGMPKERFSAKCLPNSPCSLEIQATKLEDSAVYFCASSHMHGEPQHFGDGTRLSIL.

The J gene is TRBJ2-3, the V gene TRBV10-3; D is possibly TRBD1 or TRBD2 (6 bases each). The CDR3 has 19 residues. The germline V gene encodes CDR1 ENHRY and CDR2 SYGVKD. Trimming pared 3 bases from V and 8 bases from J, leaving 30 bases between. In DNA form, the CDR3 reads TGTGCCATCAGTGATTTGGGAGGCCATCAGTGGGGGCCTAGTGGTACGCAGTATTTT. Translated: CAISDLGGHQWGPSGTQYF.

This clone occurred once. V and J are TRBV30 and TRBJ1-4, with 10 bases fitting TRBD1. This CDR3 region has 17 residues. With V trimmed by 2 bases and J by 7 bases, 13 bases remained unmatched. CDR1 is GTSNPN, CDR2 SVGIG, per germline (reference sequence). The CDR3 here is CAWSFPGTGVLGEKLFF. CDR3 coding DNA: TGTGCCTGGAGTTTCCCCGGGACAGGGGTATTAGGTGAAAAACTGTTTTTT.

The chain uses TRBV2 and TRBJ2-1; tentatively, D is TRBD2 (5 bases). The CDR3 spans 15 residues. Germline CDR1 and CDR2: SNHLY and FYNNEI. The germline V and J ends were trimmed by 1 base and 5 bases, with 12 bases remaining between them. CDR3 in DNA: TGTGCCAGCAGTGAAGTGGGAGCCGGGGACAATGAGCAGTTCTTC. Translating gives CASSEVGAGDNEQFF. The whole variable domain, filled in from reference TRBV2 and TRBJ2-1, reads EPEVTQTPSHQVTQMGQEVILRCVPISNHLYFYWYRQILGQKVEFLVSFYNNEISEKSEIFDDQFSVERPDGSNFTLKIRSTKLEDSAMYFCASSEVGAGDNEQFFGPGTRLTVL.

The chain employs TRBV7-9 and TRBJ1-3; D perhaps matches TRBD1 (6 bases). In germline, CDR1 is SEHNR, CDR2 FQNEAQ (reference sequence). V shed 0 bases and J shed 1 base, with 10 bases lying between them. The CDR3 totals 16 residues. The CDR3 loop is CASSLAWGASGNTIYF. Written as DNA, the CDR3 is TGTGCCAGCAGCTTAGCATGGGGGGCATCTGGAAACACCATATATTTT. Drawing the rest from reference TRBV7-9 and TRBJ1-3, the complete variable domain is DTGVSQNPRHKITKRGQNVTFRCDPISEHNRLYWYRQTLGQGPEFLTYFQNEAQLEKSRLLSDRFSAERPKGSFSTLEIQRTEQGDSAMYLCASSLAWGASGNTIYFGEGSWLTVV.

J is TRBJ1-3 and V is TRBV5-4; 10 bases are shared with TRBD1. Looked up from germline, CDR1 is SGHNT and CDR2 is YYREEE (reference sequence). After removal of 2 bases from V and 0 bases from J, the junction contained 8 bases not matched to a gene. The CDR3 spans 18 residues. Written as DNA, the CDR3 is TGTGCCAGCAGCTTACGGGACAGGGGCTCCTACTCTGGAAACACCATATATTTT. It translates to CASSLRDRGSYSGNTIYF.

The V gene is TRBV18, the J gene TRBJ2-3; tentatively, D is TRBD1 (5 bases). V gave up 3 bases and J gave up 0 bases, with 13 bases separating them. The germline V gene encodes CDR1 KGHSH and CDR2 LQKENI. The CDR3 is 16 residues long. In nucleotides, the CDR3 is TGTGCCAGCTCACCGTTCTCAGGGAAAAGCACAGATACGCAGTATTTT. Its protein product is CASSPFSGKSTDTQYF. The entire variable domain, with the rest obtained from reference TRBV18 and TRBJ2-3, is as follows: NAGVMQNPRHLVRRRGQEARLRCSPMKGHSHVYWYRQLPEEGLKFMVYLQKENIIDESGMPKERFSAEFPKEGPSILRIQQVVRGDSAAYFCASSPFSGKSTDTQYFGPGTRLTVL.

The CDR3 nucleotides are TGTGCCAGCAGTACATCGACAGGGGTCGGACAGCCCCAGCATTTT. Translated, it gives CASSTSTGVGQPQHF. The V call is TRBV6-6, the J call TRBJ1-5, with 8 bases matching TRBD1. V lost 5 bases, J lost 7 bases, and 10 bases stayed unmatched. The CDR3 spans 15 residues. CDR1 and CDR2 from the germline V gene are MNHNY and SVGAGI (reference sequence).

The chain links TRBV2 to TRBJ1-5; the D is unclear. V was clipped by 3 bases and J by 6 bases, with 9 bases between them. This CDR3 comprises 13 residues. Germline loops: CDR1 SNHLY, CDR2 FYNNEI. The CDR3 protein is CASSEEGSQPQHF. The CDR3 bases are TGTGCCAGCAGTGAGGAGGGTAGTCAGCCCCAGCATTTT.

The chain uses TRBV4-3 and TRBJ1-2, with a possible D match to TRBD1 (5 bases). The CDR3 contains 14 residues. V dropped 1 base and J dropped 2 bases, with 8 bases sitting between them. The germline gives CDR1 LGHNA, CDR2 YSLEER. The CDR3 DNA follows: TGCGCCAGCAGCCAAGTTTGGGGGAACTATGGCTACACCTTC. Its translation is CASSQVWGNYGYTF.

In this sample, this clone turned up once. The chain links TRBV2 to TRBJ1-2, with 7 bases aligning to TRBD1. The V and J ends lost 5 bases and 6 bases, in that order; junction bases with no gene match: 3. The germline V gene has CDR1 SNHLY and CDR2 FYNNEI. The length of the CDR3 is 12 residues. Written as DNA, the CDR3 is TGTGCCAGCAGTTTTACAGGGGATGGCTACACCTTC. Translated: CASSFTGDGYTF.

This chain connects TRBV4-3 to TRBJ2-1, with 11 bases that match TRBD2. CDR3 size: 15 residues. V was clipped by 1 base and J by 8 bases; unmatched bases: 4. Germline CDR1 and CDR2: LGHNA and YSLEER. This CDR3 is CASSQVSGGADEQFF. CDR3 bases: TGCGCCAGCAGCCAAGTTAGCGGGGGGGCCGATGAGCAGTTCTTC.

The V call is TRBV11-2, the J call TRBJ1-5; a possible D gene is TRBD1 (6 bases). The CDR3 loop spans 14 amino acids. Germline V gives CDR1 SGHAT, CDR2 FQNNGV. V was shortened by 1 base and J by 5 bases, with 9 bases between the two germline ends. CDR3 residues: CASSLGPGDQPQHF. The DNA for the CDR3 is TGTGCCAGCAGCTTAGGCCCAGGGGATCAGCCCCAGCATTTT. The whole variable domain, filled in from reference TRBV11-2 and TRBJ1-5, reads EAGVAQSPRYKIIEKRQSVAFWCNPISGHATLYWYQQILGQGPKLLIQFQNNGVVDDSQLPKDRFSAERLKGVDSTLKIQPAKLEDSAVYLCASSLGPGDQPQHFGDGTRLSIL.

The rearrangement links TRBV7-4 to TRBJ2-4; TRBD1 matches at 8 bases. Germline-derived CDR1 and CDR2 are SGHVT and SQSDAQ. This CDR3 is 16 amino acids long. V trimming: 5 bases; J trimming: 2 bases; junction bases outside the gene matches: 8. This CDR3 reads CASSIQGAGTKNIQYF. CDR3 nucleotide sequence: TGTGCCAGCAGCATTCAGGGGGCGGGTACCAAAAACATTCAGTACTTC.

This clone has a single count. The J gene is TRBJ2-2, the V gene TRBV25-1, with a tentative D call TRBD2 (5 bases). CDR3 length: 12 residues. Looked up from germline, CDR1 is MGHDK and CDR2 is SYGVNS. CDR3 DNA: TGTGCTTCGGACTTGAACACCGGGGAGCTGTTTTTT. This gives the protein CASDLNTGELFF. The variable domain in full, with the rest retrieved from reference TRBV25-1 and TRBJ2-2, is EADIYQTPRYLVIGTGKKITLECSQTMGHDKMYWYQQDPGMELHLIHYSYGVNSTEKGDLSSESTVSRIRTEHFPLTLESARPSHTSQYLCASDLNTGELFFGEGSRLTVL.